This is a list of T cell receptor beta chains from one sample in a study of type 1 regulatory T cells. Each CDR3 protein gets one entry after TCRdb re-called the reads with MiXCR. The sample has approximately 20,000 distinct CDR3 sequences, more than 8.5% seen once. Material for sequencing was CD4+ T cells, either the whole sample or a sorted fraction (not recorded which). These receptors all come from a human donor in good health. The conserved cysteine and the conserved F or W are not part of the CDR3 here. Fields, in order: V gene, J gene, CDR3 protein.

V: TRBV30
J: TRBJ2-6
CDR3: AWSGYYSGHPSGANVLT

V: TRBV5-1
J: TRBJ2-1
CDR3: ASRATGLPYNEQF

V: TRBV6-2/TRBV6-3
J: TRBJ2-7
CDR3: ASTDPVYEQY

V: TRBV24-1
J: TRBJ2-1
CDR3: ATAGSTDNEQF

V: TRBV20-1
J: TRBJ1-3
CDR3: SARDAGLPSGNTIY

V: TRBV20-1
J: TRBJ2-5
CDR3: SARVSPMGSIQY

V: TRBV18
J: TRBJ2-7
CDR3: ASSPLKGQMIYEQY

V: TRBV20-1
J: TRBJ2-2
CDR3: STRETGLRGTGELF

V: TRBV7-8
J: TRBJ2-7
CDR3: ASSLRLKDEQY

V: TRBV3-1
J: TRBJ2-1
CDR3: ASSQLLVNRINEQF

V: TRBV14
J: TRBJ1-6
CDR3: ASSQSGRALH

V: TRBV24-1
J: TRBJ1-1
CDR3: ATKPTPGQGASNTEAF

V: TRBV30
J: TRBJ2-7
CDR3: ACLRGVEQY

V: TRBV18
J: TRBJ2-1
CDR3: ASSPAFGGALGNEQF

V: TRBV27
J: TRBJ2-2
CDR3: ASGRDGTYRELF

V: TRBV12-3/TRBV12-4
J: TRBJ1-4
CDR3: ASRPRGTPNEKLF

V: TRBV5-6
J: TRBJ2-1
CDR3: ASSLGQGGYNEQF

V: TRBV28
J: TRBJ1-1
CDR3: ASRNDRGRIQAF

V: TRBV29-1
J: TRBJ2-2
CDR3: SAKGQGNTGELF

V: TRBV18
J: TRBJ1-5
CDR3: ASSPRTDSNQPQH

V: TRBV20-1
J: TRBJ1-2
CDR3: SAGGQPANYGYT

V: TRBV29-1
J: TRBJ2-5
CDR3: SVEVVVGETQY

V: TRBV27
J: TRBJ1-4
CDR3: ASSLPLPGVEKLF

V: TRBV5-4
J: TRBJ2-1
CDR3: ASSRSTTSGSIEQF

V: TRBV7-8
J: TRBJ2-5
CDR3: ASSLGTNQETQY

V: TRBV20-1
J: TRBJ2-5
CDR3: SARAGETQY

V: TRBV19
J: TRBJ2-5
CDR3: ASSIGRERETQY

V: TRBV5-1
J: TRBJ2-7
CDR3: ASSPPQGYEQY

V: TRBV20-1
J: TRBJ2-7
CDR3: SASRSSGRAGEQY

V: TRBV6-5
J: TRBJ2-7
CDR3: VSSPDRITDYEQY

V: TRBV20-1
J: TRBJ1-1
CDR3: SAAPSTGPRTEAF

V: TRBV29-1
J: TRBJ2-5
CDR3: SARTSASETQY

V: TRBV28
J: TRBJ2-6
CDR3: ASSLGGSGANVLT

V: TRBV6-5
J: TRBJ2-1
CDR3: ASSYFNSGRGYNEQF

V: TRBV10-3
J: TRBJ1-2
CDR3: AISESGTYGYT

V: TRBV20-1
J: TRBJ2-7
CDR3: SARGGTVDEQY

V: TRBV12-3/TRBV12-4
J: TRBJ2-1
CDR3: ASSYGTGRGEQF

V: TRBV6-5
J: TRBJ1-4
CDR3: ASSYSGSGRKLF

V: TRBV5-1
J: TRBJ2-3
CDR3: ASSIRTSGSSDTQY

V: TRBV20-1
J: TRBJ2-3
CDR3: SASSGRAGTDTQY

V: TRBV9
J: TRBJ1-4
CDR3: ASSVRPNEKLF

V: TRBV7-9
J: TRBJ2-1
CDR3: ASSHERTGQF

V: TRBV25-1
J: TRBJ2-2
CDR3: ASRVTGELF

V: TRBV6-5
J: TRBJ2-2
CDR3: ASSYQLPGLATGELF

V: TRBV3-1
J: TRBJ2-7
CDR3: ASSQIDGYEQY

V: TRBV10-3
J: TRBJ2-4
CDR3: AISDSTGAKNIQY

V: TRBV6-5
J: TRBJ2-1
CDR3: ASSAGGLFGEQF

V: TRBV7-9
J: TRBJ2-1
CDR3: ASSSDNYNEQF

V: TRBV28
J: TRBJ2-2
CDR3: ASITGRWTGELF